This TCR beta chain comes out of a study of blood T cell repertoires in COVID-19. Study background: Italy, Spain and the United States were the sources of the convalescent and acute COVID-19 samples. Nucleic acid was either cDNA or gDNA, and it came from T cells, B-cell-depleted T cells, or PBMCs.

In the source study's methods: Amplification of reference gene primers was used by the study to estimate nucleated cell counts. Some clones are missing from TCRdb's copy, which holds only in-frame ones; the method was immunoSEQ multiplex PCR. V, J and clone size are taken as reported in that table, and D and trimming were inferred from the DNA itself. The data show under 60,000 clones, 70% to 85% seen once. In germline, CDR1 is SGHKS, CDR2 YYEKEE (reference sequence). Unmatched junction bases numbered 9, after V lost 0 bases and J lost 6 bases. CDR3 size: 17 residues. The sequence was collected from a man in his 70s with acute or convalescent COVID-19. Source material: peripheral blood. The chain employs TRBV5-5 and TRBJ1-2, with 12 bases identical to TRBD1. The CDR3 loop reads CASSLELPGQGANGYTF. The CDR3 bases are TGTGCCAGCAGCTTGGAGTTACCGGGACAGGGGGCCAATGGCTACACCTTC.